The rows below give T cell receptor beta chains drawn from one sample of a study of blood T cell repertoires in COVID-19. Clones were sequenced by immunoSEQ multiplex PCR, and TCRdb holds only the in-frame ones, with some missing. Of approximately 220,000 clones in the sample, approximately 83% were seen once. The sample taken for sequencing was PBMCs or T cells enriched from blood (not recorded which). The source of these receptors is a woman aged 40 to 50 with acute COVID-19. CDR3s include the opening cysteine and the closing phenylalanine or tryptophan. A D gene is named only where the DNA matches it firmly. Some rows have no size entry. The others give once, few or many, or a class for an expanded clone.

TGTGCCTGGACTACAGGGGGCTGGAATCAGCCCCAGCATTTT CAWTTGGWNQPQHF 14 TRBV30 . TRBD1 TRBJ1-5
TGTGCCAGCATTAAGGGGCGGGAAACCATATATTTT CASIKGRETIYF 12 TRBV12-3/TRBV12-4 . . TRBJ1-3
TGTGCCAGCAGCCACCCGGGACAGACCTCCTACGAGCAGTACTTC CASSHPGQTSYEQYF 15 TRBV14 . TRBD1 TRBJ2-7
TGTGCCAGCAGCCCAGCCCTAGGCGGGGGGGTCTACGAGCAGTACTTC CASSPALGGGVYEQYF 16 TRBV7-2 once TRBD2 TRBJ2-7
TGCAGCGTCTCGACAGGGACCTATGGCTACACCTTC CSVSTGTYGYTF 12 TRBV29-1 . TRBD1 TRBJ1-2
TGTGCCAGCAGTGCTGAGGCAGATACGCAGTATTTT CASSAEADTQYF 12 TRBV2 . . TRBJ2-3
TGCGCCAGCAGCCAAGAGATCAGGGGCGGCACCGGGGAGCTGTTTTTT CASSQEIRGGTGELFF 16 TRBV4-3 . . TRBJ2-2
TGTGCCAGCAGCTCGTCCCGGTACCGCACAGATACGCAGTATTTT CASSSSRYRTDTQYF 15 TRBV5-6 . . TRBJ2-3
TGTGCCAGTAGGGACAGGGGGCGCACAGATACGCAGTATTTT CASRDRGRTDTQYF 14 TRBV19 many TRBD1 TRBJ2-3
TGTGCCAGCCAAGCAACTATCAATCAGCCCCAGCATTTT CASQATINQPQHF 13 TRBV6-5 . . TRBJ1-5
TGTGCCATCAGTGCAGGCCAGTTTAGCGAGAGGACCTACGAGCAGTACTTC CAISAGQFSERTYEQYF 17 TRBV10-3 . . TRBJ2-7
TGTGCCAGCAGCCCTGGACAGGGCCGGGCCGGGGAGCTGTTTTTT CASSPGQGRAGELFF 15 TRBV5-4 . TRBD1 TRBJ2-2
TGTGCCTGTCTACCCAGGGTTACGTCCTACGAGCAGTACTTC CACLPRVTSYEQYF 14 TRBV30 few . TRBJ2-7
TGTGCCACCAGTGACCCCGGGACAGGGTATGGCTACACCTTC CATSDPGTGYGYTF 14 TRBV24-1 . TRBD1 TRBJ1-2
TGTGCCAGCAGTGAAGCGCTGGTACAGGGTAGTTTAGAGACCCAGTACTTC CASSEALVQGSLETQYF 17 TRBV6-1 . . TRBJ2-5
TGTGCCAGCAGCTTGGGACAGAATCAGCCCCAGCATTTT CASSLGQNQPQHF 13 TRBV7-2 . TRBD1 TRBJ1-5
TGCGCCAGCAGCCAAGGTTTAGGGGGTGATTCACCCCTCCACTTT CASSQGLGGDSPLHF 15 TRBV4-3 . . TRBJ1-6
TGTGCCATTGCACCAAACGAGGGGAGGGACACTGAAGCTTTCTTT CAIAPNEGRDTEAFF 15 TRBV10-3 . . TRBJ1-1
TGTGCCAGCAGTGACTCGGCAGGGGGATATGGCTACACCTTC CASSDSAGGYGYTF 14 TRBV6-4 many TRBD1 TRBJ1-2
TGCGCCAGCAGCGAAGGGACAGGGGGCAACTATGGCTACACCTTC CASSEGTGGNYGYTF 15 TRBV5-1 . TRBD1 TRBJ1-2
TGTGCCAGCACCCTTATCGGGGGGGGGAACACTGAAGCTTTCTTT CASTLIGGGNTEAFF 15 TRBV7-2 . . TRBJ1-1
TGTGCCAGCAGACCGACTACCACCGGGGAGCTGTTTTTT CASRPTTTGELFF 13 TRBV7-2 . . TRBJ2-2
TGTTGTCACCGAAAGGAGCCATATTCACCCCTCCACTTT CCHRKEPYSPLHF 13 TRBV30 . . TRBJ1-6
TGTGCCAGCAGTCCGGGACTAGCGGGATGGGAGCTGTTTTTT CASSPGLAGWELFF 14 TRBV6-5 . TRBD2 TRBJ2-2
TGTGCCAGCAGCCAGACTGGAGGGTTTAGCACAGATACGCAGTATTTT CASSQTGGFSTDTQYF 16 TRBV7-2 . . TRBJ2-3
TGTGCCAGCAGCCTCGGGACGAGCGGGGCGCACTCCTACAATGAGCAGTTCTTC CASSLGTSGAHSYNEQFF 18 TRBV3-1/TRBV3-2 . TRBD2 TRBJ2-1
TGTGCCAGCAGTGGTACGGGGGGCCAGGGCGGGGAGCTGTTTTTT CASSGTGGQGGELFF 15 TRBV2 once . TRBJ2-2
TGTGCCAGCAGTTTATCGATAACAGGGGGACAGCCCCAGCATTTT CASSLSITGGQPQHF 15 TRBV27 . TRBD1 TRBJ1-5
TGTGCCTGGAATAAAGGGGGCCCCGGGGAGCTGTTTTTT CAWNKGGPGELFF 13 TRBV30 . TRBD1 TRBJ2-2
TGTGCCAGCAGCCCACGGGACAGGGGGTTACAGCCCCAGCATTTT CASSPRDRGLQPQHF 15 TRBV6-5 . TRBD1 TRBJ1-5
TGTGCCATCAGTGATCGCCTAGCGGGAGGACATGAGCAGTTCTTC CAISDRLAGGHEQFF 15 TRBV10-3 . TRBD2 TRBJ2-1
TGTGCCAGCAGCCAGCGGGGGGCGGACACTGGAAACACCATATATTTT CASSQRGADTGNTIYF 16 TRBV7-2 once . TRBJ1-3
TGCAGTGCTAGTCAGGGACAACTGAAGGTTTCACCCCTCCACTTT CSASQGQLKVSPLHF 15 TRBV20-1 . . TRBJ1-6
TGTGCCAGCAGTTCCCGAGGGACATATCATAATTCACCCCTCCACTTT CASSSRGTYHNSPLHF 16 TRBV28 . . TRBJ1-6
TGTGCCAGCAGTCCGGACAGCTCTGGAAACACCATATATTTT CASSPDSSGNTIYF 14 TRBV27 . . TRBJ1-3
TGTGCCTGCCCCGCGGGTTCTGTCTATGGCTACACCTTC CACPAGSVYGYTF 13 TRBV30 . . TRBJ1-2
TGTGCCTGGAGTGCCACTAGCGGGGTGGCTCAGTATTTT CAWSATSGVAQYF 13 TRBV30 once TRBD2 TRBJ2-3
TGTGCCAGCAGTTTGGTAGCGGGGGGTGGAGATACGCAGTATTTT CASSLVAGGGDTQYF 15 TRBV28 once TRBD2 TRBJ2-3
TGTGCCAGCAGCCCCGCCAAGGGGACAGGGTCGGTCGCTGGCAATCAGCCCCAGCATTTT CASSPAKGTGSVAGNQPQHF 20 TRBV3-1/TRBV3-2 . TRBD1 TRBJ1-5
TGCGCCAGCAACAGGGGCCAGGGCTTGAACACTGAAGCTTTCTTT CASNRGQGLNTEAFF 15 TRBV5-1 . TRBD1 TRBJ1-1
TGTGCCAGCAGTTTAGCGGGAGCCAAAAACATTCAGTACTTC CASSLAGAKNIQYF 14 TRBV27 . . TRBJ2-4
TGTGCCAGCAGCCCAGGCACGGCCTACGAGCAGTACTTC CASSPGTAYEQYF 13 TRBV2 . . TRBJ2-7
TGTGCCAGCAGCTTAAGCCCGACAGGGCAGGGAAACACCATATATTTT CASSLSPTGQGNTIYF 16 TRBV7-6 . TRBD1 TRBJ1-3
TGTGCCAGCAGTTGGACTAGCGGCTTTTCCGAGCAGTACTTC CASSWTSGFSEQYF 14 TRBV27 . TRBD2 TRBJ2-7
TGTGCCAGCAGCCCATGGGACAGGGGAGGCGACGAGCAGTACTTC CASSPWDRGGDEQYF 15 TRBV3-1/TRBV3-2 . TRBD1 TRBJ2-7
TGTGCCAGCAGCCAAGGAGTAGCGGGAGGGCCAGAGGACGAGCAGTACTTC CASSQGVAGGPEDEQYF 17 TRBV4-2 . TRBD2 TRBJ2-7
TGTGCCAGCTCGCCAGGGGGGACAGATACGCAGTATTTT CASSPGGTDTQYF 13 TRBV18 . . TRBJ2-3
TGTGCCAGCGCGGGTTGGGGTGAGCAGTTCTTC CASAGWGEQFF 11 TRBV14 . . TRBJ2-1
TGTGCCAGCAGCCAAGATCTTGGTGCAGGCCACTCTGGAAACACCATATATTTT CASSQDLGAGHSGNTIYF 18 TRBV3-1/TRBV3-2 . . TRBJ1-3
TGTGCCAGCAGCTTGAGAATGGGGGCGGGCAATCAGCCCCAGCATTTT CASSLRMGAGNQPQHF 16 TRBV5-5 . . TRBJ1-5
TGTGCCAGCTCACCTATTCTGCGGACGAACACCGGGGAGCTGTTTTTT CASSPILRTNTGELFF 16 TRBV18 . . TRBJ2-2
TGTGCCAGCAGCAGGCCCGGGACAACAGATACGGGGGAGCTGTTTTTT CASSRPGTTDTGELFF 16 TRBV5-4 . . TRBJ2-2
TGTGCCAGCAGTCTTAACAGGAACGAGCAGTACTTC CASSLNRNEQYF 12 TRBV27 . . TRBJ2-7
TGCAGCGTTAGATCCGGGGAAGGGTCAGATGAGCAGTTCTTC CSVRSGEGSDEQFF 14 TRBV29-1 once . TRBJ2-1
TGTGCCAGCAGCTCGGGGAAATTGAGCTATGGCTACACCTTC CASSSGKLSYGYTF 14 TRBV5-4 . . TRBJ1-2
TGCGCCAGCAGCTTAAGCGGCAGGGGCGCAGATACGCAGTATTTT CASSLSGRGADTQYF 15 TRBV5-1 . . TRBJ2-3